This is a list of T cell receptor beta chains from one sample in a study of naive and memory T cell subsets. One entry per CDR3 protein, called by TCRdb with MiXCR from the UMI-ligation and nested PCR reads. The data contain approximately 100,000 distinct CDR3 sequences, more than 12% of them seen just once; the ten biggest clones take up around 3%. Material for sequencing was naive CD8+ T cells from blood. These receptor sequences come from a human donor in good health. CDR3s include the opening cysteine and the closing phenylalanine or tryptophan. A D gene is named only where the DNA matches it firmly. The size field is filled for only some rows; it gives once, few, many or a size class.

>TRBJ2-1|TRBV7-8|.|.
TGTGCCAGCAGCGTCCTGCGTAGGGGTGGCTACAATGAGCAGTTCTTC
CASSVLRRGGYNEQFF
>TRBJ2-2|TRBV28|TRBD1|.
TGTGCCAGCAGGACAGGGGACACCGGGGAGCTGTTTTTT
CASRTGDTGELFF
>TRBJ2-1|TRBV9|.|few
TGTGCCAGTGGGGTGAGCGGCGACAATGAGCAGTTCTTC
CASGVSGDNEQFF
>TRBJ2-3|TRBV5-1|TRBD2|.
TGCGCCAGCAGTTTCCTAGCGGGAGAGGCAGATACGCAGTATTTT
CASSFLAGEADTQYF
>TRBJ2-5|TRBV29-1|TRBD1|.
TGCAGCGGGTATACAGGGGGACAAGAGACCCAGTACTTC
CSGYTGGQETQYF
>TRBJ2-1|TRBV12-3/TRBV12-4|.|few
TGTGCCAGCACCATCACCAATGAGCAGTTCTTC
CASTITNEQFF
>TRBJ2-5|TRBV5-6|TRBD1|.
TGTGCCAGCAGCGGGGACAGGGCCGAGGAGACCCAGTACTTC
CASSGDRAEETQYF
>TRBJ2-2|TRBV7-6|.|.
TGTGCCAGCAGCTTTGACCGGGACGGTATACGGGACACCGAGGAGCTGTTTTTT
CASSFDRDGIRDTEELFF
>TRBJ2-3|TRBV3-1|TRBD1|.
TGTGCCAGCAGCCACCCTTTGGGGACAGGAGGTGATACGCAGTATTTT
CASSHPLGTGGDTQYF
>TRBJ2-7|TRBV7-8|TRBD2|.
TGTGCCAGCAGCTTAAATACCTGGACTAGCGGGAGCTCCTACGAGCAGTACTTC
CASSLNTWTSGSSYEQYF
>TRBJ1-1|TRBV4-1|.|.
TGCGCCAGCAGCCAAGATTCCGTGGCAGTTAGTGAAGCTTTCTTT
CASSQDSVAVSEAFF
>TRBJ2-4|TRBV7-9|TRBD1|.
TGTGCCAGCAGCTTAGGGGACAGAGACATTCAGTACTTC
CASSLGDRDIQYF
>TRBJ1-1|TRBV6-5|.|.
TGTGCCAGCATACAGAGTAGAGCCGTGAACACTGAAGCTTTCTTT
CASIQSRAVNTEAFF
>TRBJ1-1|TRBV7-8|.|few
TGTGCCAGCAGCTTAGGGCAGGAAGCTTTCTTT
CASSLGQEAFF
>TRBJ1-1|TRBV12-3/TRBV12-4|TRBD1|.
TGTGCCAGCAGTTTAGGTGATGTCGGGACAGGGAGGGAGGTCACTGAAGCTTTCTTT
CASSLGDVGTGREVTEAFF
>TRBJ2-1|TRBV4-2|.|few
TGTGCCAGCAGCCGACGACTCCGAAAAACCATCGGTGACAATGAGCAGTTCTTC
CASSRRLRKTIGDNEQFF
>TRBJ2-7|TRBV12-3/TRBV12-4|TRBD2|.
TGTGCCAGCAGTTTAGGCTTTGGGACTAGCGGGATCTACGAGCAGTACTTC
CASSLGFGTSGIYEQYF
>TRBJ2-2|TRBV19|.|few
TGTGCCAGTAGTATAGCCGGGAACACCGGGGAGCTGTTTTTT
CASSIAGNTGELFF
>TRBJ2-5|TRBV5-4|.|many
TGTGCCAGCAGCTTGGTAGGAGAGACCCAGTACTTC
CASSLVGETQYF
>TRBJ1-5|TRBV6-2/TRBV6-3|.|.
TGTGCCAGCAGGCCCGGTCCCAATCAGCCCCAGCATTTT
CASRPGPNQPQHF
>TRBJ2-5|TRBV3-1|.|.
TGTGCCAGCAGCCAAGCGGGGGACGGAAGAGAGACCCAGTACTTC
CASSQAGDGRETQYF
>TRBJ2-5|TRBV12-3/TRBV12-4|.|few
TGTGCCAGCAGTAAGCAAACAGGGATCGGGGTTAAGGAGACCCAGTACTTC
CASSKQTGIGVKETQYF
>TRBJ1-5|TRBV7-2|TRBD1|.
TGTGCCAGCAGCTTAGGGACAGGGGTCAATCAGCCCCAGCATTTT
CASSLGTGVNQPQHF
>TRBJ2-2|TRBV6-2/TRBV6-3|.|few
TGTGCCAGCAGTTACCCTAGAGCGAACACCGGGGAGCTGTTTTTT
CASSYPRANTGELFF
>TRBJ1-1|TRBV7-9|.|few
TGTGCCAGCTCCTCCGCGGATGTGAACACTGAAGCTTTCTTT
CASSSADVNTEAFF
>TRBJ2-2|TRBV27|.|.
TGTGCCAGCACCCATCCGTTTCCTAACACCGGGGAGCTGTTTTTT
CASTHPFPNTGELFF
>TRBJ1-5|TRBV6-2/TRBV6-3|.|.
TGTGCCAGCAGTTACCAAGGACAAGTCTATCAGCCCCAGCATTTT
CASSYQGQVYQPQHF
>TRBJ2-3|TRBV21-1|.|many
TGTGCCAGCAGCAAACAGGGGGTATCTGGACCTATCACAGATACGCAGTATTTT
CASSKQGVSGPITDTQYF
>TRBJ2-1|TRBV20-1|.|many
TGCAGTGCTAGAGGAGGGGGGGGACAGGTATACAATGAGCAGTTCTTC
CSARGGGGQVYNEQFF
>TRBJ1-1|TRBV28|.|few
TGTGCCAGCAGTTTATTAGCCCGGGAACCGTTGAACACTGAAGCTTTCTTT
CASSLLAREPLNTEAFF
>TRBJ1-1|TRBV13|.|.
TGTGCCAGCAGCTTACAACAGGGAAGAACTGAAGCTTTCTTT
CASSLQQGRTEAFF
>TRBJ2-1|TRBV20-1|.|.
TGCAGTGCTAGAGATTTGGGGGGCAGGGACCACAATGAGCAGTTCTTC
CSARDLGGRDHNEQFF
>TRBJ2-2|TRBV12-3/TRBV12-4|.|.
TGTGCCAGCACCTTCGAGGGACACATGACCGGGGAGCTGTTTTTT
CASTFEGHMTGELFF
>TRBJ2-1|TRBV4-3|.|.
TGCGCCAGCAGCCAATCAGTGCTCTCCTACAATGAGCAGTTCTTC
CASSQSVLSYNEQFF
>TRBJ2-7|TRBV10-3|.|.
TGTGCCATCAAGCCGGTAGAGTCCTACGAGCAGTACTTC
CAIKPVESYEQYF
>TRBJ1-3|TRBV28|TRBD1|once
TGTGCCAGCAGTTTCAGTTCGTTGGCGACAGGGGGTACAAACACCATATATTTT
CASSFSSLATGGTNTIYF
>TRBJ2-3|TRBV29-1|TRBD1|few
TGCAGCGTTGAATTGCAGGGGGTTGTCTTTGCCCCAGATACGCAGTATTTT
CSVELQGVVFAPDTQYF
>TRBJ2-7|TRBV6-5|.|few
TGTGCCAGCAGCTCAGGGGGCGGGGGGCCATCCTACGAGCAGTACTTC
CASSSGGGGPSYEQYF
>TRBJ2-7|TRBV4-3|.|many
TGCGCCAGCAGCCAAGACAATTTCGGTCTCTACGAGCAGTACTTC
CASSQDNFGLYEQYF
>TRBJ2-1|TRBV27|.|few
TGTGCCAGCAGAATTTTAGGTGGAGACAATGAGCAGTTCTTC
CASRILGGDNEQFF
>TRBJ2-1|TRBV6-2/TRBV6-3|TRBD2|many
TGTGCCAGCAGTCTCAAGGGACTAGCGATGGATGAGCAGTTCTTC
CASSLKGLAMDEQFF
>TRBJ2-7|TRBV3-1|.|few
TGTGCCAGCAGCCAAGGGACCCTATTTACCGGAGGAGGCGAGCAGTACTTC
CASSQGTLFTGGGEQYF
>TRBJ2-1|TRBV12-3/TRBV12-4|.|.
TGTGCCAGCAGTCGCCTGGATAGGAATGAGCAGTTCTTC
CASSRLDRNEQFF
>TRBJ2-1|TRBV15|.|many
TGTGCCACCTCAGGTACGGACACCTACAATGAGCAGTTCTTC
CATSGTDTYNEQFF
>TRBJ2-1|TRBV12-3/TRBV12-4|.|once
TGTGCCAGCAGGGCGGGGACGAGTTACAATGAGCAGTTCTTC
CASRAGTSYNEQFF
>TRBJ1-2|TRBV10-2|TRBD1|few
TGCGCCAGCAGCACAACACAGGGGGCGGCCTATGGCTACACCTTC
CASSTTQGAAYGYTF
>TRBJ2-7|TRBV25-1|.|.
TGTGCCAGCAGTGGTTGGAACGAGCAGTACTTC
CASSGWNEQYF
>TRBJ2-7|TRBV30|TRBD2|.
TGTGCCTGGACCCCGCTAGCGGGAGGGCCCTACGAGCAGTACTTC
CAWTPLAGGPYEQYF
>TRBJ2-6|TRBV28|TRBD1|few
TGTGCCAGCAGTACGAACAGGGGGCGGAGTGGGGCCAACGTCCTGACTTTC
CASSTNRGRSGANVLTF
>TRBJ2-5|TRBV7-9|.|.
TGTGCCAGCAGCATTAGCCCAGATCAAGAGACCCAGTACTTC
CASSISPDQETQYF
>TRBJ2-4|TRBV4-3|TRBD2|.
TGCGCCAGCAGCCAAGAAACCCCGACTAGCGGGTTGGGCAACATTCAGTACTTC
CASSQETPTSGLGNIQYF
>TRBJ2-3|TRBV29-1|.|.
TGCAGCGTTGGCCCTGGGTTGAGCAAGGATACGCAGTATTTT
CSVGPGLSKDTQYF
>TRBJ2-2|TRBV5-1|.|.
TGCGCCAGCAGCTTGGCGGCGGGGCTTGGCACCGGGGAGCTGTTTTTT
CASSLAAGLGTGELFF
>TRBJ2-1|TRBV14|.|.
TGTGCCAGCAGCCCGCCCATGGTGGCGAATGAGCAGTTCTTC
CASSPPMVANEQFF
>TRBJ2-7|TRBV3-1|.|.
TGTGCCAGCAGCCAAGATCTTTCGGGAGCTCTGAGCTCCTACGAGCAGTACTTC
CASSQDLSGALSSYEQYF